This paragraph reports one TCR beta chain. The antigen remains unidentified. The protocol was immunoSEQ multiplex PCR, while the TCRdb copy is restricted to in-frame clones and leaves out a portion. The sample holds around 89,000 clones, around 90% seen once. The record originates from a study of OX40 agonist ivuxolimab in advanced cancers. For the study at large: Head and neck, renal cell, melanoma or hepatocellular carcinoma were the cancers that dose-escalation patients had. Averaging 60 years in age, with a range of about 20 to 90, the cohort was around 83% male. Broader study findings: Averaged across samples, CD8+ T cells carried more expanded clones than CD4+ did. At 0.1-3.0 mg/kg, partial responders had clonal expansion among the lowest observed.

The germline CDR1 and CDR2 sequences are MNHNY and SVGAGI (reference sequence). The CDR3 consists of 15 residues. J was trimmed by 4 bases and V by 6 bases; bases with no gene match: 7. The chain joins TRBV6-6 to TRBJ2-3; 10 bases are a match to TRBD2. The receptor's source is an adult with an advanced solid tumor such as melanoma, head and neck, liver or kidney cancer. Sample: CD4+ or CD8+ T cells sorted from blood, taken in a trial of the OX40 agonist ivuxolimab. The CDR3 reads CASSQSGGDSDTQYF. In DNA, the CDR3 is TGTGCCAGCAGCCAGAGCGGGGGGGACTCAGATACGCAGTATTTT.